This passage covers 9 T cell receptor beta chains from one sample sequenced in a study of T-cell memory formation after mild COVID-19. A single record per CDR3 protein comes from TCRdb applying MiXCR to the 5' RACE reads. The sample has about 350,000 distinct CDR3 sequences, approximately 15% seen once; the top ten hold roughly 22%. The sequenced material came from PBMCs or a T cell subset sorted from them (not recorded which). The receptors come from a man younger than 35 who had mild COVID-19 (a few samples of this study predate the infection). Cell type and time point are not known.

The chain combines TRBV7-2 with TRBJ1-3; possible D gene TRBD1, 5 bases. With 4 bases removed from V and 4 bases from J, the gap between germline ends came to 17 bases. The V gene's germline CDR1 is SGHTA and CDR2 FQGNSA. This CDR3 region has 16 residues. CDR3 in DNA: TGTGCCAGCAGCTCGCGGGGGAGGGCTCCAGGAAACACCATATATTTT. Protein product: CASSSRGRAPGNTIYF.

This clonotype was seen a few times. The V and J genes are TRBV7-2 and TRBJ2-1, with TRBD2 identical over 9 bases. Per germline, CDR1 SGHTA and CDR2 FQGNSA. V was clipped by 6 bases and J by 5 bases; unmatched bases: 8. CDR3 length: 15 residues. The CDR3 DNA reads TGTGCCAGCAGGCAACGCGGGGGGGCGGACAATGAGCAGTTCTTC. Translation: CASRQRGGADNEQFF.

A few counts support this clonotype. The CDR3 DNA is TGTGCCAGCAGTTACTCGACGGCTAGCGGGGGTAGCTCCTACGAGCAGTACTTC. It encodes CASSYSTASGGSSYEQYF. The chain combines TRBV6-5 with TRBJ2-7, with 10 bases matching TRBD2. This CDR3 has 18 residues. Germline assignment: CDR1 MNHEY and CDR2 SVGAGI. With 0 bases clipped from V and 0 bases from J, the junction kept 8 bases outside the gene matches.

This clonotype was found a few times. The rearrangement joins TRBV6-6 to TRBJ1-2; 7 bases fit TRBD1. The CDR3 contains 14 residues. The junction had 5 bases not matched to a gene; V was cut back by 0 bases and J by 7 bases. CDR1 is MNHNY and CDR2 is SVGAGI in the germline V gene (reference sequence). CDR3 in amino acids: CASSYSSDRVGYTF. CDR3 DNA: TGTGCCAGCAGTTACTCGAGTGACAGGGTTGGCTACACCTTC.

Many counts were recorded for this clonotype. This chain links TRBV10-2 with TRBJ2-3; 16 bases map to TRBD2. J was trimmed by 5 bases and V by 4 bases; bases with no gene match: 15. The CDR3 length is 20 residues. Germline CDR1 and CDR2: WSHSY and SAAADI. The CDR3 region is CASSAETGTSGGGGQDTQYF. The CDR3 nucleotides read TGCGCCAGCAGTGCGGAGACCGGGACTAGCGGGGGGGGCGGTCAAGATACGCAGTATTTT.

A few counts support this clonotype. The chain combines TRBV12-3 or TRBV12-4 with TRBJ1-2; 7 positions match TRBD1. V shed 7 bases, J shed 4 bases, and the junction held 6 bases outside the gene matches. This CDR3 is 13 amino acids long. CDR3 sequence: CASTAGGAYGYTF. In nucleotides, the CDR3 is TGTGCCAGCACCGCAGGGGGGGCCTATGGCTACACCTTC.

This clonotype was picked up a small number of times. The chain is built from TRBV27 and TRBJ1-5, with a tentative D call TRBD1 (6 bases). The V gene lost 5 bases and the J gene lost 4 bases, with 15 bases spanning the gap. The CDR3 runs to 15 residues. Germline loops: CDR1 MNHEY, CDR2 SMNVEV (reference sequence). The CDR3 protein is CASSNLLGGNQPQHF. The CDR3 DNA reads as TGTGCCAGCAGTAACCTTTTAGGGGGGAATCAGCCCCAGCATTTT.

The chain carries TRBV24-1 and TRBJ1-2; D remains ambiguous. This CDR3 spans 13 amino acids. CDR1 and CDR2 from the germline V gene are KGHDR and SFDVKD. Deletions cut 5 bases from V and 7 bases from J, with 13 bases between. CDR3 in DNA: TGTGCCACCAGTGTGGGTACAGCCTTTGGCTACACCTTC. As protein: CATSVGTAFGYTF.

The sample holds a few counts of this clonotype. The chain carries TRBV29-1 and TRBJ2-2; 9 bases agree with TRBD2. CDR1 is SQVTM and CDR2 is ANQGSEA in the germline V gene. This CDR3 has 15 amino acids. Unmatched junction bases numbered 8, after V lost 7 bases and J lost 2 bases. This CDR3 reads CSAQRAGGNTGELFF. The CDR3 nucleotides read TGCAGCGCTCAAAGAGCGGGGGGCAACACCGGGGAGCTGTTTTTT.